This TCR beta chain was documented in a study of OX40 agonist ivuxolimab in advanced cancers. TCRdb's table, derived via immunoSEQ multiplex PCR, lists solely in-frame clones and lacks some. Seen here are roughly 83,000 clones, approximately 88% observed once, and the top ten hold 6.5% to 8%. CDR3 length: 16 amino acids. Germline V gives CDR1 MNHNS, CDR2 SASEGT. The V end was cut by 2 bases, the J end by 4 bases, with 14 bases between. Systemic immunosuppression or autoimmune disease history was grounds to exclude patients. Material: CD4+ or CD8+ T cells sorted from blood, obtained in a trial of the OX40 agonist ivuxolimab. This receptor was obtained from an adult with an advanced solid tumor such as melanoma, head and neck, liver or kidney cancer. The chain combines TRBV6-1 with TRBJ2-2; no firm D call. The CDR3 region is CASSERASDGTGELFF. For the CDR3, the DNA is TGTGCCAGCAGTGAAAGGGCCAGCGATGGCACCGGGGAGCTGTTTTTT.